These 20 T cell receptor beta chains share one sample of origin, sequenced in a study of OX40 agonist ivuxolimab in advanced cancers. This table comes from immunoSEQ multiplex PCR, and its TCRdb copy is limited to in-frame clones, with some not included. This sample has over 55,000 clones, with nearly 90% found just once. The sequenced sample was CD4+ or CD8+ T cells sorted from blood, obtained in a trial of the OX40 agonist ivuxolimab. All receptors come from an adult with an advanced solid tumor such as melanoma, head and neck, liver or kidney cancer.

The rearrangement uses TRBV28 and TRBJ1-6; D ambiguous. This CDR3 has 17 amino acids. The V end was cut by 6 bases, the J end by 2 bases, with 17 bases between. The germline V gene has CDR1 MDHEN and CDR2 SYDVKM. The CDR3 DNA is TGTGCCAGCAGCTCCCGTCGGGAGGGTGCCTATAATTCACCCCTCCACTTT. Translation gives CASSSRREGAYNSPLHF.

The chain joins TRBV7-6 to TRBJ1-1; D is unclear. Germline assignment: CDR1 SGHVS and CDR2 FNYEAQ. The CDR3 runs to 15 residues. With 2 bases removed from V and 4 bases from J, the gap between germline ends came to 14 bases. In DNA form, the CDR3 reads TGTGCCAGCAGCTTATTGGAGGGAAGTGCCACTGAAGCTTTCTTT. Translation gives CASSLLEGSATEAFF.

The table lists this clone with a few counts. J is TRBJ1-1 and V is TRBV5-1; D is ambiguous. The CDR3 runs 12 residues. Germline V CDR1 and CDR2: SGHRS, YFSETQ. Trimming stripped 2 bases from V and 6 bases from J, with 8 bases between. The CDR3 coding sequence is TGCGCCAGCAGCTTATATGGGGCTGAAGCTTTCTTT. Translation gives CASSLYGAEAFF.

The chain couples TRBV2 to TRBJ1-2; D call uncertain. Germline V CDR1 and CDR2: SNHLY, FYNNEI. V shed 9 bases and J shed 2 bases, with 13 bases lying between them. This CDR3 contains 13 residues. CDR3 nucleotides: TGTGCCAGGAACAACCAGGAAAACTATGGCTACACCTTC. Translation gives CARNNQENYGYTF.

The chain employs TRBV9 and TRBJ1-3; D ambiguous. V was clipped by 0 bases and J by 0 bases, with 19 bases between them. The CDR3 is 19 residues long. Germline CDR1 and CDR2: SGDLS and YYNGEE. This CDR3 reads CASSVDPLSPGGSGNTIYF. The CDR3 DNA reads TGTGCCAGCAGCGTAGACCCCCTGTCGCCGGGCGGCTCTGGAAACACCATATATTTT.

The chain is built from TRBV6-4 and TRBJ1-4, with D hard to call. Trimming left V 3 bases short and J 0 bases short, with 20 bases between. The germline gives CDR1 MRHNA, CDR2 SNTAGT. CDR3 length: 19 residues. The CDR3 nucleotides read TGTGCCAGCAGTGATCGACCCGGGGAGTTCGCTGCAACTAATGAAAAACTGTTTTTT. Its protein product is CASSDRPGEFAATNEKLFF.

This clone was picked up one time. The rearrangement links TRBV28 to TRBJ2-7; 8 bases are shared with TRBD2. Looked up from germline, CDR1 is MDHEN and CDR2 is SYDVKM. J gave up 3 bases and V 5 bases, and 9 bases lay outside the gene matches. The CDR3 extends over 15 amino acids. The CDR3 sequence is CASSHNSGNYYEQYF. DNA of the CDR3: TGTGCCAGCAGTCATAATAGCGGGAACTACTACGAGCAGTACTTC.

CDR3 in amino acids: CASSTPTVYSGNTIYF. The CDR3 DNA sequence: TGTGCCAGTAGTACCCCGACAGTTTACTCTGGAAACACCATATATTTT. This sequence joins TRBV19 and TRBJ1-3; maybe TRBD1 (5 bases). The CDR3 has 16 amino acids. V was cut by 4 bases and J by 0 bases, with 13 bases left in between. Germline assignment: CDR1 LNHDA and CDR2 SQIVND (reference sequence). Combining the CDR3 with reference TRBV19 and TRBJ1-3 gives the whole variable domain DGGITQSPKYLFRKEGQNVTLSCEQNLNHDAMYWYRQDPGQGLRLIYYSQIVNDFQKGDIAEGYSVSREKKESFPLTVTSAQKNPTAFYLCASSTPTVYSGNTIYFGEGSWLTVV.

The V gene is TRBV4-3, the J gene TRBJ1-2; weak D call: TRBD1 (5 bases). The CDR3 runs 16 residues. The V and J ends lost 0 bases and 4 bases respectively, with 15 bases between them. Germline lookup yields CDR1 LGHNA and CDR2 YSLEER. The CDR3 spells CASSQDIGTMGYGYTF. As DNA, the CDR3 is TGCGCCAGCAGCCAAGATATTGGGACCATGGGCTATGGCTACACCTTC.

This chain uses TRBV2 with TRBJ2-1; the match to TRBD2 covers 9 bases. Germline assignment: CDR1 SNHLY and CDR2 FYNNEI. The CDR3 runs to 15 residues. Trimming removed 5 bases from V and 8 bases from J; junction bases left unmatched: 10. The CDR3 is CASSPGTSSVDEQFF. The DNA of the CDR3 is TGTGCCAGCAGTCCCGGGACTAGCTCTGTTGATGAGCAGTTCTTC. Drawing the rest from reference TRBV2 and TRBJ2-1, the complete variable domain is EPEVTQTPSHQVTQMGQEVILRCVPISNHLYFYWYRQILGQKVEFLVSFYNNEISEKSEIFDDQFSVERPDGSNFTLKIRSTKLEDSAMYFCASSPGTSSVDEQFFGPGTRLTVL.

The chain carries TRBV14 and TRBJ1-1; possible D gene TRBD1, 5 bases. V shed 1 base and J shed 11 bases, with 17 bases lying between them. Germline loops: CDR1 SGHDN, CDR2 FVKESK. The CDR3 runs to 14 residues. CDR3 sequence: CASSQGGPTPGAFF. CDR3 DNA sequence: TGTGCCAGCAGCCAAGGGGGACCGACGCCTGGGGCTTTCTTT.

The chain has TRBV5-5 and TRBJ1-4; 9 positions match TRBD1. The J segment lost 4 bases and the V segment lost 0 bases, leaving 10 bases of the junction unmatched. Germline loops: CDR1 SGHKS, CDR2 YYEKEE (reference sequence). The CDR3 is 18 amino acids. This chain's CDR3 is CASSLGPPTGGYNEKLFF. The CDR3, as DNA: TGTGCCAGCAGCTTGGGGCCGCCCACAGGGGGCTATAATGAAAAACTGTTTTTT.

This chain joins TRBV5-6 and TRBJ2-1, with D possibly TRBD1 on 5 matching bases. V lost 2 bases, J lost 7 bases, and 7 bases lay in between. The CDR3 runs to 12 residues. Germline CDR1 and CDR2: SGHDT and YYEEEE. The CDR3 DNA is TGTGCCAGCAGCTTACAGGAGAATGAGCAGTTCTTC. The encoded protein is CASSLQENEQFF. Complete variable domain (other parts from reference TRBV5-6 and TRBJ2-1): DAGVTQSPTHLIKTRGQQVTLRCSPKSGHDTVSWYQQALGQGPQFIFQYYEEEERQRGNFPDRFSGHQFPNYSSELNVNALLLGDSALYLCASSLQENEQFFGPGTRLTVL.

V usage is TRBV7-2 and J usage is TRBJ1-4; a weak D match, TRBD1 (5 bases). The V gene's germline CDR1 is SGHTA and CDR2 FQGNSA. The V and J ends lost 3 bases and 11 bases respectively, with 13 bases between them. The CDR3 is 13 amino acids. CDR3 DNA: TGTGCCAGCAGCTTTGGTTTAGGGGAGAAACTGTTTTTT. Residues: CASSFGLGEKLFF.

The chain uses TRBV6-1 and TRBJ1-1, with D hard to call. Trimming pared 2 bases from V and 1 base from J, leaving 8 bases between. The CDR3 sequence is 14 residues long. Germline CDR1 reads MNHNS; CDR2 reads SASEGT. CDR3 sequence: CASSEFEGNTEAFF. DNA for the CDR3: TGTGCCAGCAGTGAATTTGAGGGGAACACTGAAGCTTTCTTT.

V and J are TRBV11-3 and TRBJ2-5; tentatively, D is TRBD2 (6 bases). The germline V gene has CDR1 SGHNT and CDR2 YENEEA. V was clipped by 5 bases and J by 1 base, with 8 bases between them. The CDR3 covers 13 residues. The CDR3 here is CASSRDFQETQYF. The CDR3 bases are TGTGCCAGCAGCCGGGACTTCCAAGAGACCCAGTACTTC.

V usage is TRBV6-1 and J usage is TRBJ1-3; no firm D call. This CDR3 is 15 amino acids long. CDR1 and CDR2 (germline): MNHNS, SASEGT. Trimming left V 2 bases short and J 2 bases short, with 10 bases between. In nucleotides, the CDR3 is TGTGCCAGCAGTGAAAGCCCCAGCGCTGGAAACACCATATATTTT. Protein: CASSESPSAGNTIYF.

CDR3 region: CASSLGGLNYGYTF. CDR3 DNA: TGTGCCAGCAGCTTAGGGGGGTTGAACTATGGCTACACCTTC. V is TRBV7-8 and J is TRBJ1-2, with D possibly being TRBD1 (5 bases). Germline V gene sequence: CDR1 SGHVS, CDR2 FQNEAQ. This CDR3 has 14 residues. V lost 1 base, J lost 2 bases, and 8 bases lay in between.

The V call is TRBV5-1, the J call TRBJ2-5; tentative D call: TRBD2 (7 bases). The CDR3 totals 15 residues. CDR1 is SGHRS, CDR2 YFSETQ, per germline. Deletions cut 0 bases from V and 4 bases from J, with 13 bases between. CDR3 nucleotides: TGCGCCAGCAGCTTGGCGGCAGGGGAGGGAGAGACCCAGTACTTC. This sequence encodes CASSLAAGEGETQYF.

The rearrangement links TRBV4-3 to TRBJ1-1; TRBD1 matches at 8 bases. CDR3 length equals 15 residues. Trimming at V came to 0 bases and at J to 7 bases, leaving 7 bases not matched to a gene. Germline assignment: CDR1 LGHNA and CDR2 YSLEER. DNA of the CDR3: TGCGCCAGCAGCCAAGAGTCGACAGGGGATTTTGAAGCTTTCTTT. Encoded protein: CASSQESTGDFEAFF.